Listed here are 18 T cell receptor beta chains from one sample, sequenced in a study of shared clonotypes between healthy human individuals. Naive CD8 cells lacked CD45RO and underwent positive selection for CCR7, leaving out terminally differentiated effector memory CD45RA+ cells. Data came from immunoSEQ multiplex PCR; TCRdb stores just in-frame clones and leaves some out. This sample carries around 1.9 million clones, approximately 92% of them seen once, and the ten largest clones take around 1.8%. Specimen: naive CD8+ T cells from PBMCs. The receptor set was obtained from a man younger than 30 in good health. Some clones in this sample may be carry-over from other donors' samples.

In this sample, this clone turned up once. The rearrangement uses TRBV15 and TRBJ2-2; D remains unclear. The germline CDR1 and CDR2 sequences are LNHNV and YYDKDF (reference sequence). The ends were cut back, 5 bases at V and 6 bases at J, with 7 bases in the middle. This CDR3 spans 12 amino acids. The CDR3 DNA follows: TGTGCCACCAGCGGTAGCCCCGGGGAGCTGTTTTTT. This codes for CATSGSPGELFF.

The CDR3 DNA is TGTGCCAGCAGCCCCACGCGGGGGATGACTGAAGCTTTCTTT. Translated, it gives CASSPTRGMTEAFF. The chain links TRBV5-6 to TRBJ1-1; D may be TRBD1 (5 bases). Germline V gene lookup returns CDR1 SGHDT and CDR2 YYEEEE. Between the trimmed V and J ends, which lost 4 bases and 5 bases, there was a span of 15 bases. This CDR3 spans 14 amino acids.

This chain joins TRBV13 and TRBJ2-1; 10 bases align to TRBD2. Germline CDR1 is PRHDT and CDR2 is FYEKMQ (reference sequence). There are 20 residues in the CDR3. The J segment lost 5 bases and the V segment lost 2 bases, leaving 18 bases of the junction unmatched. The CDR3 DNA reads TGTGCCAGCAGCTTAAGTCAACTAGCGGGATGGGAGGGTGTCAACAATGAGCAGTTCTTC. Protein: CASSLSQLAGWEGVNNEQFF. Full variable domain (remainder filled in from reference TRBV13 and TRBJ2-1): AAGVIQSPRHLIKEKRETATLKCYPIPRHDTVYWYQQGPGQDPQFLISFYEKMQSDKGSIPDRFSAQQFSDYHSELNMSSLELGDSALYFCASSLSQLAGWEGVNNEQFFGPGTRLTVL.

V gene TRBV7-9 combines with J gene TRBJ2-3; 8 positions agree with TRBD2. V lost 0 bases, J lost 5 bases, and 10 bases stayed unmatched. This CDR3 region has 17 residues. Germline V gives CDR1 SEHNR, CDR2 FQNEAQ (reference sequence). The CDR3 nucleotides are TGTGCCAGCAGCTTAGCCCCCCGCAGCGGGAGTCAAGATACGCAGTATTTT. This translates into CASSLAPRSGSQDTQYF.

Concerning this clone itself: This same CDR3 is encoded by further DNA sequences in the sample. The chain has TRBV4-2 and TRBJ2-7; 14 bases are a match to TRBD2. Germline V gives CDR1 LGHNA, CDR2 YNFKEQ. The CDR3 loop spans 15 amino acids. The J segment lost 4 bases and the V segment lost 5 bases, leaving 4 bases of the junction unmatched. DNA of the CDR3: TGTGCCAGCAGCTTGGGACTAGCGGGAGCTTACGAGCAGTACTTC. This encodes CASSLGLAGAYEQYF.

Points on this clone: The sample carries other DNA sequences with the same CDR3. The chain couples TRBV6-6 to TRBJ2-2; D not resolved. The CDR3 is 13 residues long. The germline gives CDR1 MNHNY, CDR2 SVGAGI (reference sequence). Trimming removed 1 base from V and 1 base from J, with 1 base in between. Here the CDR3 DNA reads TGTGCCAGCAGTTACTTGAACACCGGGGAGCTGTTTTTT. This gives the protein CASSYLNTGELFF.

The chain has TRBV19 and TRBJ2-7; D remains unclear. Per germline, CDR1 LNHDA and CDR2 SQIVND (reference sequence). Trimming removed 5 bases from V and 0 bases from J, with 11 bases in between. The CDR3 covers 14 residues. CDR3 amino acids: CASSDSQLSYEQYF. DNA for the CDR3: TGTGCCAGTAGTGATAGCCAACTCTCCTACGAGCAGTACTTC.

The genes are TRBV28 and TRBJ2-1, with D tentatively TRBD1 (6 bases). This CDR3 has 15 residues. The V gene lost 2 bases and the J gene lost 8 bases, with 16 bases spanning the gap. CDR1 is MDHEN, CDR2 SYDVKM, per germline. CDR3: CASSLRGLRYDEQFF. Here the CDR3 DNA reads TGTGCCAGCAGTTTAAGGGGGTTGAGGTATGATGAGCAGTTCTTC.

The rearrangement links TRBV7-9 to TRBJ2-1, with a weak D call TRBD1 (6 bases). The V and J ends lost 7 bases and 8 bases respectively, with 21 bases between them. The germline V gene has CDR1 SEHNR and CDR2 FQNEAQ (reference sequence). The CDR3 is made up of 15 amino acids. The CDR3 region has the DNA TGTGCCAGCAAAGCCGGGACATACTACCCCCATGAGCAGTTCTTC. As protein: CASKAGTYYPHEQFF. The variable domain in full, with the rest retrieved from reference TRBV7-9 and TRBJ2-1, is DTGVSQNPRHKITKRGQNVTFRCDPISEHNRLYWYRQTLGQGPEFLTYFQNEAQLEKSRLLSDRFSAERPKGSFSTLEIQRTEQGDSAMYLCASKAGTYYPHEQFFGPGTRLTVL.

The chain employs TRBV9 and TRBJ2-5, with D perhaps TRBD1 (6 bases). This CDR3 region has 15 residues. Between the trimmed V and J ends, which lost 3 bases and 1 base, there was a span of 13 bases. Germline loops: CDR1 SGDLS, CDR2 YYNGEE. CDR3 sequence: CASSARDKSQETQYF. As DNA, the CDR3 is TGTGCCAGCAGCGCCCGGGACAAAAGCCAAGAGACCCAGTACTTC.

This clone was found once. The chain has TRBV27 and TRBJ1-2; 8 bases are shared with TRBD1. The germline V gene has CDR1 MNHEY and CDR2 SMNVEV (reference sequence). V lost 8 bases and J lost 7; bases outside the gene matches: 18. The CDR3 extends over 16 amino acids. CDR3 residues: CASGVDRASVFGGYTF. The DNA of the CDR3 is TGTGCCAGCGGGGTGGACAGGGCATCGGTATTTGGTGGCTACACCTTC.

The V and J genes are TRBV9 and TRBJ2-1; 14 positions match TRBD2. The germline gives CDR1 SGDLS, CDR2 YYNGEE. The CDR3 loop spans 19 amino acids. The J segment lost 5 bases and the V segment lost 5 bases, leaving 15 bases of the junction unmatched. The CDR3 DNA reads TGTGCCAGCAGTGGGGGACTAGCGGGGGCAAGCGGGTCCCACAATGAGCAGTTCTTC. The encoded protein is CASSGGLAGASGSHNEQFF.

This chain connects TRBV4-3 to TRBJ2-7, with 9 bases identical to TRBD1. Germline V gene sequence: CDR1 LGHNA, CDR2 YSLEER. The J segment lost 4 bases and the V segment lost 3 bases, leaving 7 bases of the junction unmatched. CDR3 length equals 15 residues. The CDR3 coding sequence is TGCGCCAGCAGCCAGCCGGGACAGGGATTATACGAGCAGTACTTC. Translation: CASSQPGQGLYEQYF.

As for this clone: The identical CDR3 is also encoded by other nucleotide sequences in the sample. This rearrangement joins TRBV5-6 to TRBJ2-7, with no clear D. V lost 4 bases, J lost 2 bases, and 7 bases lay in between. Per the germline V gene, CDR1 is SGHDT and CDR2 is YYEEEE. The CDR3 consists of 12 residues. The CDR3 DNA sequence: TGTGCCAGCAGCCCTGGCACCTACGAGCAGTACTTC. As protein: CASSPGTYEQYF.

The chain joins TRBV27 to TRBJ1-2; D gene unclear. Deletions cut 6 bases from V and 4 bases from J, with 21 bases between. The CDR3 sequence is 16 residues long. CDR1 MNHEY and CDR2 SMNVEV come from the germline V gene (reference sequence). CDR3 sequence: CASSPIGPGKVYGYTF. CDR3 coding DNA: TGTGCCAGCAGCCCTATTGGGCCGGGGAAGGTCTATGGCTACACCTTC.

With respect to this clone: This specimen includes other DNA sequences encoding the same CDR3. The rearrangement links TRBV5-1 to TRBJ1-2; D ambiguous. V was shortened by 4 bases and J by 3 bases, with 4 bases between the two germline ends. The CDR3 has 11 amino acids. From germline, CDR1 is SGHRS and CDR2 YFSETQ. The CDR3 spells CASSGDYGYTF. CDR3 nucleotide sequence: TGCGCCAGCAGCGGCGACTATGGCTACACCTTC. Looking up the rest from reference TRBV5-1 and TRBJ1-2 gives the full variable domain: KAGVTQTPRYLIKTRGQQVTLSCSPISGHRSVSWYQQTPGQGLQFLFEYFSETQRNKGNFPGRFSGRQFSNSRSEMNVSTLELGDSALYLCASSGDYGYTFGSGTRLTVV.

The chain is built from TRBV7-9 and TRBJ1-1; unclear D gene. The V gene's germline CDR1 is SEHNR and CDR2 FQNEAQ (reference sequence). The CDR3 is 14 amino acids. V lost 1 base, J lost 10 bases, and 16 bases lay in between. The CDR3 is CASSLGPELEGAFF. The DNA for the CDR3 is TGTGCCAGCAGCTTAGGCCCAGAACTAGAAGGAGCTTTCTTT.

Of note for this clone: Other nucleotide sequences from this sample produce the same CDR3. Here the CDR3 reads CASSLLTGELFF. CDR3 nucleotides: TGTGCCAGCAGTTTATTAACCGGGGAGCTGTTTTTT. The chain combines TRBV27 with TRBJ2-2; no definite D call. Trimming removed 1 base at V and 5 bases at J, with 2 bases between. Germline-derived CDR1 and CDR2 are MNHEY and SMNVEV (reference sequence). CDR3 length: 12 amino acids.